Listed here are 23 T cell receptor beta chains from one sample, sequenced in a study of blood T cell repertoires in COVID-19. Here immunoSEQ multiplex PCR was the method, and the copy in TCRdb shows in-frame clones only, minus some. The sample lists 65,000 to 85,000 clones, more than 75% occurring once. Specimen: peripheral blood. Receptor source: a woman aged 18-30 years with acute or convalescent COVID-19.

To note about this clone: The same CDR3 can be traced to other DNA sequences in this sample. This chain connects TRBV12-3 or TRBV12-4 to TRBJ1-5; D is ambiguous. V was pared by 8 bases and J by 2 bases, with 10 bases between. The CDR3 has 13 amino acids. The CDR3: CASRGTGNQPQHF. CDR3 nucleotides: TGTGCCAGCCGGGGAACCGGCAATCAGCCCCAGCATTTT.

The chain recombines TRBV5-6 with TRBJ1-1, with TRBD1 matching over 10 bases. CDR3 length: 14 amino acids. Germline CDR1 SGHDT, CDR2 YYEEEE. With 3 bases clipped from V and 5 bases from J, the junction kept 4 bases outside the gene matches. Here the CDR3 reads CASSWTGGRTEAFF. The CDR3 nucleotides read TGTGCCAGCAGCTGGACAGGGGGGCGAACTGAAGCTTTCTTT.

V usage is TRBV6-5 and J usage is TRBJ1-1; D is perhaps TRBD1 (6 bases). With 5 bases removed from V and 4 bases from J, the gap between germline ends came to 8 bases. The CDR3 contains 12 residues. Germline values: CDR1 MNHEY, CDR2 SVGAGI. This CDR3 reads CASSTGLTEAFF. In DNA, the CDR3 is TGTGCCAGCAGTACAGGGCTCACTGAAGCTTTCTTT.

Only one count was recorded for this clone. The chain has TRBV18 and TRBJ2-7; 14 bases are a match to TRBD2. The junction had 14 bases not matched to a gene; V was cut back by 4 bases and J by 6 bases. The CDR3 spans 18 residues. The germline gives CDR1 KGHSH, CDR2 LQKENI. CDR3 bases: TGTGCCAGCTCACTCCTATCGCCGGGGACTAGCGGGAGCTTCGAGCAGTACTTC. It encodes CASSLLSPGTSGSFEQYF.

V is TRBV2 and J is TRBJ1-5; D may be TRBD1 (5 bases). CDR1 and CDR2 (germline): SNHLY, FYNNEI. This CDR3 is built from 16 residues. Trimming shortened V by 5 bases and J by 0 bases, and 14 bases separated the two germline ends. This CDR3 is CASSKSGIYSNQPQHF. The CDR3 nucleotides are TGTGCCAGCAGTAAGTCAGGGATTTATAGCAATCAGCCCCAGCATTTT.

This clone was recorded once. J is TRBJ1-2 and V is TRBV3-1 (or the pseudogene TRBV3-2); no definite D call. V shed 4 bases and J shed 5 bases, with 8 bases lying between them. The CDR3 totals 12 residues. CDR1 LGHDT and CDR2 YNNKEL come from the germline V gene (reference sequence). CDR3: CASSLGDYGYTF. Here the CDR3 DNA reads TGTGCCAGCAGCCTCGGAGATTATGGCTACACCTTC.

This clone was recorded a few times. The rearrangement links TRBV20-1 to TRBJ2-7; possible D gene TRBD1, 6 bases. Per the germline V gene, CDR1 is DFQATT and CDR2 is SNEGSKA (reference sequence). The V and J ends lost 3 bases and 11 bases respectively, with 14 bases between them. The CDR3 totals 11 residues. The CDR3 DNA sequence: TGCAGTGCTAGTCGGTGGGGGCGGGAGTACTTC. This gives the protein CSASRWGREYF.

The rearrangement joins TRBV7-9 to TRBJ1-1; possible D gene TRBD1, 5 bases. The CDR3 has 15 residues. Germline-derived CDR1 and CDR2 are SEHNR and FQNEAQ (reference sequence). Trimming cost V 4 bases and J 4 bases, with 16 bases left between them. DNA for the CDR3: TGTGCCAGCAGCTCAAGACCGACAGACAGCACTGAAGCTTTCTTT. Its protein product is CASSSRPTDSTEAFF.

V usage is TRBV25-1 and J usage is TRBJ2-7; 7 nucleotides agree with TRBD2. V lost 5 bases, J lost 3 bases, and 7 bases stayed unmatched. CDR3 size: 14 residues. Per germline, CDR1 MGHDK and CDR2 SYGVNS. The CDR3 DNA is TGTGCCAGCAGTCCCCGGGGGGATTTCTACGAGCAGTACTTC. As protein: CASSPRGDFYEQYF.

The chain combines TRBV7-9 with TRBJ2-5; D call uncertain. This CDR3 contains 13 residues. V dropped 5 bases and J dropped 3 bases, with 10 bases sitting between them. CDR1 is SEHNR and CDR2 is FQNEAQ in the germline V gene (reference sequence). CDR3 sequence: CASSRNTKETQYF. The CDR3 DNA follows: TGTGCCAGCAGCCGCAACACCAAAGAGACCCAGTACTTC.

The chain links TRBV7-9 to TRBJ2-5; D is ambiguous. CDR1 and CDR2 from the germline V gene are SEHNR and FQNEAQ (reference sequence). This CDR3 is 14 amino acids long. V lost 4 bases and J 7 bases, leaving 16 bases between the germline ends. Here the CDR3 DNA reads TGTGCCAGCAGCTACACACGTCCCCCGGGGACCCAGTACTTC. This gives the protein CASSYTRPPGTQYF.

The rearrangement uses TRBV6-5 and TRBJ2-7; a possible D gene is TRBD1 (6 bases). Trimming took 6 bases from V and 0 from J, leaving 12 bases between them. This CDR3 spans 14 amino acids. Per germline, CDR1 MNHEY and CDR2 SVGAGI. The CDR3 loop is CASRAEGDSYEQYF. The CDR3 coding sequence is TGTGCCAGCAGGGCCGAGGGGGACTCCTACGAGCAGTACTTC.

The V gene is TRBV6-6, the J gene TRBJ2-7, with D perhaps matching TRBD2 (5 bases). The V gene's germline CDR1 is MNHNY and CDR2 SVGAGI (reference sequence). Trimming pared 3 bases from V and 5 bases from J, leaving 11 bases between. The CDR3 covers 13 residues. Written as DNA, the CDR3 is TGTGCCAGCAGTTATGGGAGATTGAACGAGCAGTACTTC. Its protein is CASSYGRLNEQYF.

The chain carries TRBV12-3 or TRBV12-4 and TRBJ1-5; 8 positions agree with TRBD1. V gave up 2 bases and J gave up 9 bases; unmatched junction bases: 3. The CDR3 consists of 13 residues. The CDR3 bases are TGTGCCAGCAGTTTACAGGGGGCCCCGCCCCAGCATTTT. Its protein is CASSLQGAPPQHF.

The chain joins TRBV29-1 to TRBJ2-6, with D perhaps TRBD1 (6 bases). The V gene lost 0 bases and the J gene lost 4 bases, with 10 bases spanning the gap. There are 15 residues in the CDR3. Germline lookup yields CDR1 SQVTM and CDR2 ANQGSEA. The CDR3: CSVEEQGAGANVLTF. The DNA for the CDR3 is TGCAGCGTTGAAGAACAGGGAGCAGGGGCCAACGTCCTGACTTTC. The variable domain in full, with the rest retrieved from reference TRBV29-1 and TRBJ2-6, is SAVISQKPSRDICQRGTSLTIQCQVDSQVTMMFWYRQQPGQSLTLIATANQGSEATYESGFVIDKFPISRPNLTFSTLTVSNMSPEDSSIYLCSVEEQGAGANVLTFGAGSRLTVL.

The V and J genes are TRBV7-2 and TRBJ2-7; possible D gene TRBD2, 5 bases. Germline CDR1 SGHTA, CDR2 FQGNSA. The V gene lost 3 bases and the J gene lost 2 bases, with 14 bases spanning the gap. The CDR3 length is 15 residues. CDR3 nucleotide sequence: TGTGCCAGCAGCTTTTATGCGGGCGCCGCCTACGAGCAGTACTTC. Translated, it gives CASSFYAGAAYEQYF.

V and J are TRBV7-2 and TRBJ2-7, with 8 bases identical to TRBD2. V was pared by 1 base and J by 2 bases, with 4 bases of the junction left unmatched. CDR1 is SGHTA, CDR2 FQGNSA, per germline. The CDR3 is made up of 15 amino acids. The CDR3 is CASSLDAGGTYEQYF. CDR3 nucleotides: TGTGCCAGCAGCTTAGATGCGGGAGGAACCTACGAGCAGTACTTC.

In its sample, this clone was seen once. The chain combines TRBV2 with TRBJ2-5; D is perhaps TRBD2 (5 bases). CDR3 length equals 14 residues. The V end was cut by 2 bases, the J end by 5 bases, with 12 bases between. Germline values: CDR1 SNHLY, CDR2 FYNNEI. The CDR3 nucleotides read TGTGCCAGCAGTGAACGGGCTAGCTGGGAGACCCAGTACTTC. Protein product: CASSERASWETQYF. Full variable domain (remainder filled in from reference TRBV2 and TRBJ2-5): EPEVTQTPSHQVTQMGQEVILRCVPISNHLYFYWYRQILGQKVEFLVSFYNNEISEKSEIFDDQFSVERPDGSNFTLKIRSTKLEDSAMYFCASSERASWETQYFGPGTRLLVL.

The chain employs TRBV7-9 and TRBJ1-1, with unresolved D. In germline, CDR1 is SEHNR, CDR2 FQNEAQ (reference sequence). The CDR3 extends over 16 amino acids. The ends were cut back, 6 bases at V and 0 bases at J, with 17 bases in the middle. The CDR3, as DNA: TGTGCCAGCAGACCTCCAGGCGAGGAGGTGAACACTGAAGCTTTCTTT. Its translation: CASRPPGEEVNTEAFF.

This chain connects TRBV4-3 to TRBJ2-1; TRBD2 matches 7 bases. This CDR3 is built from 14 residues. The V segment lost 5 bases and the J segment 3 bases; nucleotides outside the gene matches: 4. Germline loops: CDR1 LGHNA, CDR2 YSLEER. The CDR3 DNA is TGCGCCAGCAGCACGGGGGACTACTACAATGAGCAGTTCTTC. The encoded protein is CASSTGDYYNEQFF.

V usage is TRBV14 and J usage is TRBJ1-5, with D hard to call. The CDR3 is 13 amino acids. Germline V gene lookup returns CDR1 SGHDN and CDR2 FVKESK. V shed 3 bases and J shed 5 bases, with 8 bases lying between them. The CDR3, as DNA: TGTGCCAGCAGCCAGTCCGGGGATCAGCCCCAGCATTTT. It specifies CASSQSGDQPQHF. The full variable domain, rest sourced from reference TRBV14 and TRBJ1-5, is EAGVTQFPSHSVIEKGQTVTLRCDPISGHDNLYWYRRVMGKEIKFLLHFVKESKQDESGMPNNRFLAERTGGTYSTLKVQPAELEDSGVYFCASSQSGDQPQHFGDGTRLSIL.

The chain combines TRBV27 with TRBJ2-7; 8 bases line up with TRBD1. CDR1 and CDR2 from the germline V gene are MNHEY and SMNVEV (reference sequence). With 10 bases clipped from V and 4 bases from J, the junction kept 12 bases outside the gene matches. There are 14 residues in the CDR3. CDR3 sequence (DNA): TGTGCCACCCGCCGGGCAGGGGGCAGGTACGAGCAGTACTTC. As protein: CATRRAGGRYEQYF.

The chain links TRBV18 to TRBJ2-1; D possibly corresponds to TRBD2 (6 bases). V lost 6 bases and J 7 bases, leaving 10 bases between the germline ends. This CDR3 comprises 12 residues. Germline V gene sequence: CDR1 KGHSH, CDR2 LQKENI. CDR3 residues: CASSESGNEQFF. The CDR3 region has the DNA TGTGCCAGCTCGGAGAGCGGGAATGAGCAGTTCTTC.